Below, 29 T cell receptor beta chains from the same sample are listed, as sequenced in a study of identical twins. TCRdb passed the 5' RACE reads through MiXCR, listing each CDR3 protein once. Among approximately 500,000 distinct CDR3 sequences listed, 24% were seen once. These data were likewise used in another study, on T cells expressing NK-cell markers.

The material sequenced was CD4+ T cells sorted from blood. Source of these receptors: a woman between 18 and 29 years old in good health.

The genes are TRBV19 and TRBJ2-7; D is ambiguous. The V and J ends lost 3 bases and 1 base respectively, with 13 bases between them. This CDR3 is built from 15 residues. Germline V CDR1 and CDR2: LNHDA, SQIVND (reference sequence). In nucleotides, the CDR3 is TGTGCCAGTAGTATCCCCGGGCGGAGATCCTACGAGCAGTACTTC. Translated, it gives CASSIPGRRSYEQYF.

Only a few counts were recorded for this clonotype. The rearrangement uses TRBV7-9 and TRBJ2-3; 7 bases agree with TRBD2. Germline V gene data show CDR1 as SEHNR and CDR2 as FQNEAQ (reference sequence). This CDR3 has 15 amino acids. Trimming took 5 bases from V and 0 from J; bases not matched to a gene: 5. The CDR3 nucleotides read TGTGCCAGCAGCCAACAGCGGGGAAGCACAGATACGCAGTATTTT. Its protein product is CASSQQRGSTDTQYF. Based on the CDR3 plus reference TRBV7-9 and TRBJ2-3, the full variable domain is DTGVSQNPRHKITKRGQNVTFRCDPISEHNRLYWYRQTLGQGPEFLTYFQNEAQLEKSRLLSDRFSAERPKGSFSTLEIQRTEQGDSAMYLCASSQQRGSTDTQYFGPGTRLTVL.

This chain uses TRBV5-1 with TRBJ2-3, with D possibly TRBD1 on 5 matching bases. Germline V lookup: CDR1 SGHRS, CDR2 YFSETQ. The CDR3 extends over 16 amino acids. Trimming pared 4 bases from V and 7 bases from J, leaving 22 bases between. CDR3: CASSLDWAAPGNTQYF. CDR3 nucleotide sequence: TGCGCCAGCAGCCTCGATTGGGCGGCCCCAGGGAATACGCAGTATTTT.

This clonotype was observed a single time. V and J are TRBV7-9 and TRBJ2-3, with D perhaps TRBD2 (6 bases). From germline, CDR1 is SEHNR and CDR2 FQNEAQ (reference sequence). This CDR3 contains 16 residues. With 6 bases removed from V and 0 bases from J, the gap between germline ends came to 16 bases. CDR3 bases: TGTGCCAGCAGTCGTTCTAGCGCCACTAGCACAGATACGCAGTATTTT. Translation gives CASSRSSATSTDTQYF.

The V call is TRBV20-1, the J call TRBJ2-3; no reliable D call. The germline gives CDR1 DFQATT, CDR2 SNEGSKA (reference sequence). Trimming shortened V by 6 bases and J by 5 bases, and 9 bases separated the two germline ends. CDR3 length: 11 amino acids. This CDR3 is CSAPSVDTQYF. The DNA of the CDR3 is TGCAGTGCCCCGAGCGTAGATACGCAGTATTTT.

This clonotype was observed a handful of times. V gene TRBV2 combines with J gene TRBJ1-6; D gene unclear. This CDR3 has 13 residues. V was trimmed by 4 bases and J by 9 bases, leaving 10 bases between them. Per germline, CDR1 SNHLY and CDR2 FYNNEI. The CDR3 here is CASSGQAASPLHF. The CDR3, as DNA: TGTGCCAGCAGTGGGCAGGCGGCTTCACCCCTCCACTTT.

This chain uses TRBV24-1 with TRBJ1-1, with D perhaps TRBD1 (6 bases). Germline CDR1 and CDR2: KGHDR and SFDVKD. V was clipped by 5 bases and J by 12 bases, with 18 bases between them. This CDR3 has 13 amino acids. CDR3 loop: CATSAPFGGQTFF. In DNA form, the CDR3 reads TGTGCCACCAGTGCCCCCTTTGGGGGGCAAACTTTCTTT.

The genes are TRBV13 and TRBJ2-7, with D maybe TRBD2 (6 bases). This CDR3 is 13 amino acids long. CDR1 and CDR2 (germline): PRHDT, FYEKMQ (reference sequence). Trimming stripped 4 bases from V and 9 bases from J, with 16 bases between. DNA of the CDR3: TGTGCCAGCAGCTCAACGGGACTGATAAGGCAGTACTTC. This codes for CASSSTGLIRQYF.

A few counts support this clonotype. V and J are TRBV20-1 and TRBJ2-2, with TRBD1 matching over 7 bases. Germline CDR1 reads DFQATT; CDR2 reads SNEGSKA (reference sequence). Germline trimming cut 4 bases from V and 5 bases from J; bases unmatched to any gene: 7. The CDR3 spans 14 residues. In DNA, the CDR3 is TGCAGTGCTAAGCACAGGGGAGATACCGGGGAGCTGTTTTTT. The encoded protein is CSAKHRGDTGELFF.

The V and J genes are TRBV7-2 and TRBJ2-1, with D possibly TRBD1 on 6 matching bases. Deletions cut 4 bases from V and 8 bases from J, with 18 bases between. CDR3 length equals 15 residues. The germline CDR1 and CDR2 sequences are SGHTA and FQGNSA. The CDR3 DNA is TGTGCCAGCAGCTCACCAGACCCACAGGGAGATGAGCAGTTCTTC. The encoded protein is CASSSPDPQGDEQFF.

V is TRBV5-1 and J is TRBJ1-2; tentatively, D is TRBD1 (5 bases). CDR3 size: 14 residues. Trimming cost V 1 base and J 2 bases, with 9 bases left between them. Germline CDR1 reads SGHRS; CDR2 reads YFSETQ. CDR3 bases: TGCGCCAGCAGCTTGCGACAGCCGAACTATGGCTACACCTTC. Its translation: CASSLRQPNYGYTF. The variable domain in full, completed from reference TRBV5-1 and TRBJ1-2, reads KAGVTQTPRYLIKTRGQQVTLSCSPISGHRSVSWYQQTPGQGLQFLFEYFSETQRNKGNFPGRFSGRQFSNSRSEMNVSTLELGDSALYLCASSLRQPNYGYTFGSGTRLTVV.

The chain combines TRBV20-1 with TRBJ2-5, with D perhaps TRBD2 (6 bases). Trimming pared 4 bases from V and 7 bases from J, leaving 22 bases between. This CDR3 has 15 residues. Per germline, CDR1 DFQATT and CDR2 SNEGSKA (reference sequence). CDR3 in amino acids: CSAKRTTLSGGTQYF. CDR3 sequence (DNA): TGCAGTGCTAAAAGGACTACCCTATCCGGAGGGACCCAGTACTTC.

Here the CDR3 reads CASSLSGAGYTF. CDR3 coding DNA: TGTGCCAGCAGTTTATCAGGGGCAGGCTACACCTTC. V usage is TRBV12-3 or TRBV12-4 and J usage is TRBJ1-2; a weak D match, TRBD1 (6 bases). This CDR3 is built from 12 residues. Trimming left V 2 bases short and J 8 bases short, with 9 bases between.

The genes are TRBV11-3 and TRBJ2-7; the match to TRBD1 covers 9 bases. V shed 6 bases, J shed 3 bases, and the junction held 6 bases outside the gene matches. Germline V gene data show CDR1 as SGHNT and CDR2 as YENEEA. The CDR3 has 14 residues. CDR3 residues: CASRATGQGYEQYF. The CDR3 DNA follows: TGTGCCAGCAGGGCTACGGGACAGGGCTACGAGCAGTACTTC.

In its sample, this clonotype was seen a few times. The chain links TRBV20-1 to TRBJ2-7; D might be TRBD1 or TRBD2, each matching 6 bases. The V gene's germline CDR1 is DFQATT and CDR2 SNEGSKA (reference sequence). Trimming removed 2 bases at V and 1 base at J, with 18 bases between. This CDR3 has 16 amino acids. The CDR3 sequence is CSARTAARGVSYEQYF. CDR3 nucleotides: TGCAGTGCTAGAACCGCGGCTAGGGGGGTTTCCTACGAGCAGTACTTC.

Ten or more counts support this clonotype. The gene calls are TRBV20-1 and TRBJ2-1; TRBD1 matches at 8 bases. Germline CDR1 DFQATT, CDR2 SNEGSKA (reference sequence). The CDR3 sequence is 14 residues long. The J segment lost 6 bases and the V segment lost 5 bases, leaving 9 bases of the junction unmatched. The CDR3 is CSASDRGMGNEQFF. The CDR3 DNA sequence: TGCAGTGCTTCAGACAGGGGAATGGGCAATGAGCAGTTCTTC.

DNA for the CDR3: TGCGCCAGCAACTTTGGTGAGAGGGTTGGTGGCTACACCTTC. Translation gives CASNFGERVGGYTF. This chain joins TRBV5-1 and TRBJ1-2; D is undetermined. This CDR3 spans 14 amino acids. The V end was cut by 6 bases, the J end by 7 bases, with 19 bases between. The germline CDR1 and CDR2 sequences are SGHRS and YFSETQ.

The chain is built from TRBV25-1 and TRBJ2-1; 12 nucleotides align to TRBD1. CDR3 size: 15 residues. The germline gives CDR1 MGHDK, CDR2 SYGVNS. J lost 8 bases, V lost 3 bases, and 5 bases had no gene match. CDR3 sequence: CASSEGQGASYEQFF. The CDR3 DNA reads TGTGCCAGCAGTGAGGGACAGGGGGCTTCATATGAGCAGTTCTTC.

J is TRBJ2-3 and V is TRBV29-1, with 9 nucleotides matching TRBD1. CDR1 SQVTM and CDR2 ANQGSEA come from the germline V gene. CDR3 size: 13 residues. J was trimmed by 5 bases and V by 6 bases; bases with no gene match: 6. Here the CDR3 DNA reads TGCAGCGTCGCGGACAGGGGCAGAGATACGCAGTATTTT. Protein: CSVADRGRDTQYF.

This clonotype was observed a few times. The chain is built from TRBV12-3 or TRBV12-4 and TRBJ2-4, with 11 nucleotides matching TRBD2. The CDR3 is 15 amino acids. J gave up 8 bases and V 3 bases, and 6 bases lay outside the gene matches. CDR3 amino acids: CASSLMLAGGDIQYF. The CDR3 DNA follows: TGTGCCAGCAGTTTGATGTTAGCGGGAGGGGACATTCAGTACTTC.

The chain is built from TRBV6-1 and TRBJ1-2, with D tentatively TRBD1 (6 bases). V shed 6 bases and J shed 0 bases, with 11 bases lying between them. The germline V gene encodes CDR1 MNHNS and CDR2 SASEGT. The CDR3 covers 14 residues. CDR3 protein: CASRGARTNYGYTF. DNA of the CDR3: TGTGCCAGCAGGGGGGCTCGCACTAACTATGGCTACACCTTC.

V is TRBV7-2 and J is TRBJ2-7, with D perhaps matching TRBD2 (6 bases). There are 15 residues in the CDR3. The germline V gene encodes CDR1 SGHTA and CDR2 FQGNSA. Trimming shortened V by 1 base and J by 4 bases, and 14 bases separated the two germline ends. CDR3 DNA: TGTGCCAGCAGCTTAGTTCGGGGGAATCGATACGAGCAGTACTTC. Amino acids: CASSLVRGNRYEQYF.

This clonotype was counted at least ten times. J is TRBJ2-7 and V is TRBV3-1; a weak D match, TRBD2 (5 bases). Germline-derived CDR1 and CDR2 are LGHDT and YNNKEL (reference sequence). The CDR3 has 12 residues. The germline V and J ends were trimmed by 1 base and 4 bases, with 5 bases remaining between them. In DNA form, the CDR3 reads TGTGCCAGCAGCCAAGGACTATACGAGCAGTACTTC. As protein: CASSQGLYEQYF.

There are a few counts of this clonotype. This chain joins TRBV6-5 and TRBJ1-1, with D unresolved. The CDR3 totals 15 residues. Per germline, CDR1 MNHEY and CDR2 SVGAGI. Trimming removed 0 bases at V and 0 bases at J, with 8 bases between. In nucleotides, the CDR3 is TGTGCCAGCAGTTACTCGATCCCGATGAACACTGAAGCTTTCTTT. Its protein is CASSYSIPMNTEAFF.

There are a few counts of this clonotype. The chain is built from TRBV29-1 and TRBJ2-7, with D perhaps TRBD2 (5 bases). From germline, CDR1 is SQVTM and CDR2 ANQGSEA. V lost 4 bases to trimming and J lost 0 bases, with 13 bases between them. This CDR3 spans 14 amino acids. The CDR3 coding sequence is TGCAGCGTTGTGGAGGAGTTAAACTCCTACGAGCAGTACTTC. Protein product: CSVVEELNSYEQYF.

The rearrangement joins TRBV6-1 to TRBJ1-4; no clear D. This CDR3 contains 14 residues. CDR1 MNHNS and CDR2 SASEGT come from the germline V gene. V was shortened by 6 bases and J by 11 bases, with 19 bases between the two germline ends. The CDR3 bases are TGTGCCAGCAGCCAGGTCGGGCGGAGAGGGAAACTGTTTTTT. It codes for CASSQVGRRGKLFF.

The rearrangement joins TRBV4-3 to TRBJ2-6, with D possibly matching TRBD1 (5 bases). CDR3 length equals 16 residues. With 0 bases removed from V and 4 bases from J, the gap between germline ends came to 10 bases. Germline loops: CDR1 LGHNA, CDR2 YSLEER. Here the CDR3 DNA reads TGCGCCAGCAGCCAAGAACCCAGGGTAGGGGCCAACGTCCTGACTTTC. Translating it yields CASSQEPRVGANVLTF.

This clonotype was observed a handful of times. The chain joins TRBV12-3 or TRBV12-4 to TRBJ2-1; D possibly uses TRBD1 or TRBD2 (6 bases each). CDR3 size: 16 residues. Trimming stripped 3 bases from V and 0 bases from J, with 12 bases between. CDR3 in DNA: TGTGCCAGCAGTTTTCGGGGGCTACACTCCTACAATGAGCAGTTCTTC. Translation gives CASSFRGLHSYNEQFF.

This sequence joins TRBV29-1 and TRBJ1-5; D possibly corresponds to TRBD1 (5 bases). V was trimmed by 6 bases and J by 0 bases, leaving 15 bases between them. This CDR3 spans 15 amino acids. In germline, CDR1 is SQVTM, CDR2 ANQGSEA. Here the CDR3 reads CSVGTGTGSNQPQHF. DNA for the CDR3: TGCAGCGTGGGGACCGGTACCGGTAGCAATCAGCCCCAGCATTTT.